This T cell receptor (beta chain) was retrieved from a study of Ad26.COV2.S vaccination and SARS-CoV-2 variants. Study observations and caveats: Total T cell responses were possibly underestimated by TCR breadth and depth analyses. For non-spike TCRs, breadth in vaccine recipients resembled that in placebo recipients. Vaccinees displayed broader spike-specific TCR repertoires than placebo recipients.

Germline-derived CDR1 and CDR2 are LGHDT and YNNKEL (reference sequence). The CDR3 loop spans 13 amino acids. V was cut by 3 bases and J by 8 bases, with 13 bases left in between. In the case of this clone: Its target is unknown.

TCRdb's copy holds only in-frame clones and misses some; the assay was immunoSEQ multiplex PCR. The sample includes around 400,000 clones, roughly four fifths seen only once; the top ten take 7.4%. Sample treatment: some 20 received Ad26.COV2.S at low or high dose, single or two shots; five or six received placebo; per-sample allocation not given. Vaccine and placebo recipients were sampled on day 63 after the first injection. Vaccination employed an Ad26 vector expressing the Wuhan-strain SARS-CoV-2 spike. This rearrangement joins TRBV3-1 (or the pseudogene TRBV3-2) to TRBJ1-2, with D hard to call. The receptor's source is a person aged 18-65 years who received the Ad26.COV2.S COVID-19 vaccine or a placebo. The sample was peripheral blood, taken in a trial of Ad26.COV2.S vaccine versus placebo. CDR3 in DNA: TGTGCCAGCAGCCAGGTCCCCGGGTACGGCTACACCTTC. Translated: CASSQVPGYGYTF.